This passage covers 21 T cell receptor beta chains from one sample sequenced in a study of T-cell memory formation after mild COVID-19. TCRdb reanalysed the 5' RACE reads using MiXCR and keeps one entry per CDR3 protein. The sample gives fewer than 400,000 distinct CDR3 sequences, 16% of which show up once; 20% to 25% is in the top ten. The sequenced material came from PBMCs or a T cell subset sorted from them (not recorded which). The origin of the receptors is a man younger than 35 who had mild COVID-19 (a few samples of this study predate the infection). Cell type and time point are not known.

This clonotype was recorded a few times. V gene TRBV5-1 combines with J gene TRBJ1-5; D unresolved. CDR1 is SGHRS and CDR2 is YFSETQ in the germline V gene. The CDR3 is made up of 15 amino acids. Trimming shortened V by 4 bases and J by 2 bases, and 13 bases separated the two germline ends. CDR3 nucleotides: TGCGCCAGCAGCCCGTGGGGAGTCGGCAATCAGCCCCAGCATTTT. Translating gives CASSPWGVGNQPQHF.

This clonotype was observed a handful of times. This rearrangement joins TRBV6-5 to TRBJ1-3; the D is unclear. The CDR3 contains 16 residues. V was pared by 8 bases and J by 0 bases, with 17 bases between. Germline V CDR1 and CDR2: MNHEY, SVGAGI. CDR3 sequence reads: CASSRATSPSGNTIYF. CDR3 sequence (DNA): TGTGCCAGCTCTCGGGCTACCTCTCCCTCTGGAAACACCATATATTTT.

This clonotype appeared a few times. In DNA, the CDR3 is TGTGCCAGCAGCTTAGATCACCAAAGGGACATGAACACCGGGGAGCTGTTTTTT. It specifies CASSLDHQRDMNTGELFF. V is TRBV11-2 and J is TRBJ2-2, with a tentative D call TRBD1 (6 bases). V was pared by 0 bases and J by 1 base, with 15 bases between. This CDR3 comprises 18 residues. Germline lookup yields CDR1 SGHAT and CDR2 FQNNGV.

The chain recombines TRBV6-5 with TRBJ1-2; the D is unclear. In germline, CDR1 is MNHEY, CDR2 SVGAGI. This CDR3 has 13 residues. V dropped 5 bases and J dropped 6 bases, with 13 bases sitting between them. CDR3 region: CASSQASLDGYTF. The DNA of the CDR3 is TGTGCCAGCAGTCAAGCCAGCCTTGATGGCTACACCTTC.

The genes are TRBV6-1 and TRBJ2-7; 7 bases match TRBD1. This CDR3 is built from 12 residues. In germline, CDR1 is MNHNS, CDR2 SASEGT. V shed 7 bases, J shed 3 bases, and the junction held 3 bases outside the gene matches. The CDR3 spells CASMRQGYEQYV. In nucleotides, the CDR3 is TGTGCCAGCATGCGACAGGGCTACGAGCAGTACGTC.

The gene calls are TRBV7-6 and TRBJ2-7, with D maybe TRBD1 (6 bases). The CDR3 is 15 amino acids. Deletions cut 1 base from V and 5 bases from J, with 15 bases between. Looked up from germline, CDR1 is SGHVS and CDR2 is FNYEAQ. The CDR3 here is CASSLGTGYGHEQYF. The CDR3 bases are TGTGCCAGCAGCTTAGGAACAGGGTATGGTCACGAGCAGTACTTC.

This clonotype was counted only a few times. This rearrangement joins TRBV5-1 to TRBJ2-5; 7 bases align to TRBD1. The CDR3 runs to 15 residues. J gave up 2 bases and V 1 base, and 5 bases lay outside the gene matches. Looked up from germline, CDR1 is SGHRS and CDR2 is YFSETQ. DNA for the CDR3: TGCGCCAGCAGCTTGAGGGGGCTGGGGCAAGAGACCCAGTACTTC. It translates to CASSLRGLGQETQYF.

This clonotype has just a few counts. This sequence joins TRBV5-1 and TRBJ2-5, with D possibly matching TRBD1 (6 bases). The CDR3 consists of 15 residues. Germline V gene lookup returns CDR1 SGHRS and CDR2 YFSETQ. The V end was cut by 0 bases, the J end by 4 bases, with 13 bases between. CDR3 sequence reads: CASSLADRSGETQYF. DNA for the CDR3: TGCGCCAGCAGCTTGGCTGACAGGTCAGGAGAGACCCAGTACTTC.

The chain joins TRBV5-1 to TRBJ1-1, with D unclear. The CDR3 consists of 12 residues. Trimming took 5 bases from V and 2 from J, leaving 7 bases between them. From germline, CDR1 is SGHRS and CDR2 YFSETQ. CDR3 amino acids: CASRAPNTEAFF. The CDR3 nucleotides are TGCGCCAGCAGAGCCCCAAACACTGAAGCTTTCTTT.

This clonotype was seen more than once but under ten times. This rearrangement joins TRBV29-1 to TRBJ1-3; D call uncertain. The V end was cut by 5 bases, the J end by 0 bases, with 8 bases between. Germline V gene lookup returns CDR1 SQVTM and CDR2 ANQGSEA. The CDR3 runs 13 residues. CDR3 protein: CSVRENSGNTIYF. The CDR3 nucleotides read TGCAGCGTTCGGGAGAACTCTGGAAACACCATATATTTT.

The V and J genes are TRBV6-2 or TRBV6-3 and TRBJ2-2; D gene ambiguous. Germline V lookup: CDR1 MNHEY, CDR2 SVGEGT. The CDR3 totals 15 residues. The V and J ends lost 6 bases and 6 bases respectively, with 17 bases between them. The CDR3 coding sequence is TGTGCCAGCAGCCAGACCAGAAGTGGGGCCGGGGAGCTGTTTTTT. Translating gives CASSQTRSGAGELFF.

V and J are TRBV7-9 and TRBJ1-2; D possibly corresponds to TRBD1 (5 bases). CDR1 and CDR2 from the germline V gene are SEHNR and FQNEAQ (reference sequence). The CDR3 spans 13 residues. The V gene lost 6 bases and the J gene lost 5 bases, with 13 bases spanning the gap. The CDR3 protein is CASRAGTKYGYTF. CDR3 coding DNA: TGTGCCAGCAGGGCCGGGACGAAGTATGGCTACACCTTC. Combining the CDR3 with reference TRBV7-9 and TRBJ1-2 gives the whole variable domain DTGVSQNPRHKITKRGQNVTFRCDPISEHNRLYWYRQTLGQGPEFLTYFQNEAQLEKSRLLSDRFSAERPKGSFSTLEIQRTEQGDSAMYLCASRAGTKYGYTFGSGTRLTVV.

In this sample, this clonotype turned up many times. The rearrangement uses TRBV7-2 and TRBJ1-1; D is perhaps TRBD1 (6 bases). The germline V gene has CDR1 SGHTA and CDR2 FQGNSA. CDR3 length equals 12 residues. V lost 10 bases to trimming and J lost 5 bases, with 14 bases between them. CDR3 sequence: CATQGPRTEAFF. The CDR3 DNA is TGTGCCACACAGGGACCCAGGACTGAAGCTTTCTTT.

DNA for the CDR3: TGTGCCAGCAGTTTATCGCCCTGGAATGAGCAGTTCTTC. As protein: CASSLSPWNEQFF. The V call is TRBV28, the J call TRBJ2-1; no clear D. The CDR3 runs to 13 residues. Trimming left V 1 base short and J 7 bases short, with 8 bases between. Germline assignment: CDR1 MDHEN and CDR2 SYDVKM.

This clonotype was seen a few times. The V gene is TRBV7-3, the J gene TRBJ1-1; TRBD1 might be the D (5 bases). This CDR3 spans 13 amino acids. Per the germline V gene, CDR1 is SGHTA and CDR2 is FQGTGA. Trimming pared 6 bases from V and 6 bases from J, leaving 14 bases between. In DNA, the CDR3 is TGTGCCAGCAGTCCAAACGGGGGACCTGAAGCTTTCTTT. Translated, it gives CASSPNGGPEAFF.

The rearrangement links TRBV5-6 to TRBJ2-1; no clear D gene. Per the germline V gene, CDR1 is SGHDT and CDR2 is YYEEEE. This CDR3 comprises 15 residues. The V end was cut by 0 bases, the J end by 5 bases, with 12 bases between. CDR3: CASSLVGYGDNEQFF. In nucleotides, the CDR3 is TGTGCCAGCAGCTTGGTGGGGTATGGGGACAATGAGCAGTTCTTC.

The chain is built from TRBV5-1 and TRBJ1-2; no definite D call. The CDR3 runs to 13 residues. Germline lookup yields CDR1 SGHRS and CDR2 YFSETQ. The V and J ends lost 0 bases and 2 bases respectively, with 5 bases between them. The CDR3 reads CASSLDDNYGYTF. CDR3 nucleotide sequence: TGCGCCAGCAGCTTGGATGACAACTATGGCTACACCTTC.

This clonotype was seen a few times. This chain connects TRBV5-1 to TRBJ2-3; D might be TRBD2 (6 bases). The CDR3 spans 17 residues. V dropped 5 bases and J dropped 3 bases, with 22 bases sitting between them. The germline CDR1 and CDR2 sequences are SGHRS and YFSETQ. CDR3 in DNA: TGCGCCAGCAGTGATACCATTGCGGGACCAGGTACAGATACGCAGTATTTT. As protein: CASSDTIAGPGTDTQYF.

The chain recombines TRBV5-1 with TRBJ2-1; no clear D. Germline V gene sequence: CDR1 SGHRS, CDR2 YFSETQ. CDR3 size: 10 residues. V lost 7 bases and J lost 5, with 4 bases in between. CDR3 sequence (DNA): TGCGCCAGCGCCGACAATGAGCAGTTCTTC. This sequence encodes CASADNEQFF.

The rearrangement links TRBV7-9 to TRBJ2-7, with 10 bases identical to TRBD1. J lost 1 base, V lost 5 bases, and 5 bases had no gene match. This CDR3 spans 15 amino acids. Per germline, CDR1 SEHNR and CDR2 FQNEAQ (reference sequence). In DNA, the CDR3 is TGTGCCAGCAGCGCCCCGGGACAGGGGTCCTACGAGCAGTACGTC. Its translation is CASSAPGQGSYEQYV.

This clonotype was recorded a few times. This chain joins TRBV20-1 and TRBJ1-3, with 8 bases lining up with TRBD1. The CDR3 extends over 13 amino acids. Germline CDR1 is DFQATT and CDR2 is SNEGSKA (reference sequence). Germline trimming cut 6 bases from V and 3 bases from J; bases unmatched to any gene: 4. The CDR3 sequence: CSASTGVGNTIYF. The CDR3 nucleotides read TGCAGTGCCTCGACAGGGGTTGGAAACACCATATATTTT.